The clone carrying this T cell receptor (beta chain) was counted between two and nine times. Its antigen is undetermined. The entry originates in a study of molecular identifiers for immune sequencing clone quantification. Study-wide findings and caveats: In a background of around 970,000 naive cells, spiked Jurkat TCR RNA from one cell was reportedly detectable. Effector cells kept over 98% of their molecules in clones above 20 RNA copies, while naive cells kept under 1% there.

Trimming took off 2 bases at V and 4 bases at J, with 5 bases between the two ends. Germline CDR1 MNHNY, CDR2 SVGAGI (reference sequence). The CDR3 has 12 amino acids. TCRdb used MiXCR to reprocess the PCR reads, holding one entry per CDR3 protein. This repertoire shows hundreds of thousands of distinct CDR3 sequences, roughly 27% found once; its top ten account for about 0.81%. The source is a human donor in good health. Some libraries in this study had Jurkat cell RNA spiked in. Specimen: naive CD8+ T cells from blood, with Jurkat cell RNA spiked in. The subset here: FACS-sorted CD8+CD4-CCR7+CD45RA+ naive T cells. The chain couples TRBV6-6 to TRBJ1-1; D unclear. CDR3: CASSYGLTEAFF. The CDR3 DNA sequence: TGTGCCAGCAGTTACGGACTCACTGAAGCTTTCTTT.